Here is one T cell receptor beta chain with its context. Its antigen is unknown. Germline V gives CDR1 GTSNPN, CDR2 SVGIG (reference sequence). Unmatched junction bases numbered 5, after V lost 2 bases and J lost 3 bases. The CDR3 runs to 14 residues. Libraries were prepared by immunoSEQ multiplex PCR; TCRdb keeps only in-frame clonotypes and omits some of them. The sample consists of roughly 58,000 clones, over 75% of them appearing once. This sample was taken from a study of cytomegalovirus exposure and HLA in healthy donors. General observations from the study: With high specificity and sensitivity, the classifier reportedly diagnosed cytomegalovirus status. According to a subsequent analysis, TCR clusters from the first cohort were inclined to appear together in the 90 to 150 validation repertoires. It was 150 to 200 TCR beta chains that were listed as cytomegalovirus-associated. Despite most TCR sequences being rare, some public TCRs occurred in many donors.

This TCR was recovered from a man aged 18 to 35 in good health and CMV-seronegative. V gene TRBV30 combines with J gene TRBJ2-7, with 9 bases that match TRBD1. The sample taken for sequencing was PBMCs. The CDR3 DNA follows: TGTGCCTGGAGTCCCGGGACAGGGAACTACGAGCAGTACTTC. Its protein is CAWSPGTGNYEQYF.